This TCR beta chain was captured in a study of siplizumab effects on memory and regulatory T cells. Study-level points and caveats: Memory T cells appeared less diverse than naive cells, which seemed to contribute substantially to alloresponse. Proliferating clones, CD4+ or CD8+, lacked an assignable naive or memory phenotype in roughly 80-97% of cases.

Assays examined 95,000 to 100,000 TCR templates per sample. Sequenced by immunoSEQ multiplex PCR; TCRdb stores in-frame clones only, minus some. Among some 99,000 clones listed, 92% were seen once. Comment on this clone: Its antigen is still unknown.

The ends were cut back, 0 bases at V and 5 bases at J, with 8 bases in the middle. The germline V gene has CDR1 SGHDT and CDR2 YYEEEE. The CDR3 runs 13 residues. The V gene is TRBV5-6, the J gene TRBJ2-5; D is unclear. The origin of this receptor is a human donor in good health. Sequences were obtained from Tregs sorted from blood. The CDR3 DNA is TGTGCCAGCAGCTTGGAAGTCGTCGAGACCCAGTACTTC. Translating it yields CASSLEVVETQYF.